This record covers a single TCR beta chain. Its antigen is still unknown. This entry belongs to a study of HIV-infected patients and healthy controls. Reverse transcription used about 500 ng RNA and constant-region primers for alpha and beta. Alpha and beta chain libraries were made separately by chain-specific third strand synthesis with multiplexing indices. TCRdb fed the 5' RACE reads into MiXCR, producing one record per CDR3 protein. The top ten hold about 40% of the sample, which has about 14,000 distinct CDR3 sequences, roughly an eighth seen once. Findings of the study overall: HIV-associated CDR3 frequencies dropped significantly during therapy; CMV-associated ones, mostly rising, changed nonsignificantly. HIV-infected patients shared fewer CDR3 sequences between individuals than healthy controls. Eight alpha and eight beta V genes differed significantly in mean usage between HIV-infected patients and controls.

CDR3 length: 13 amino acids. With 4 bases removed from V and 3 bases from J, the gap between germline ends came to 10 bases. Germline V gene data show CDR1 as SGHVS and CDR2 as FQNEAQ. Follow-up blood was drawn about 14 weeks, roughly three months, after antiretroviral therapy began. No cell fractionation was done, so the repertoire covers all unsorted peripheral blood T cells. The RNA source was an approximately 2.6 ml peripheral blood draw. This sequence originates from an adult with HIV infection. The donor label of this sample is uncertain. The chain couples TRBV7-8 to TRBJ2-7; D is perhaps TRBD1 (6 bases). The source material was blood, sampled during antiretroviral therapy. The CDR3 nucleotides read TGTGCCAGCAGCTGGGACACGCTCTACGAGCAGTACTTC. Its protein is CASSWDTLYEQYF.